This T cell receptor beta chain was sequenced in a study of blood T cell repertoires in COVID-19. Overall study context: Material from acute and convalescent COVID-19 was sourced from the United States, Italy and Spain. Nucleic acid was either cDNA or gDNA, and it came from T cells, B-cell-depleted T cells, or PBMCs.

Produced via immunoSEQ multiplex PCR; TCRdb's table is partial and in-frame only. The sample contains around 260,000 clones, approximately 85% of which appear only once. Enrolment of Seattle patients took place during active infection, and they were followed longitudinally. With V trimmed by 7 bases and J by 1 base, 5 bases remained unmatched. The CDR3 contains 15 residues. CDR1 and CDR2 from the germline V gene are LNHDA and SQIVND (reference sequence). What was sequenced was peripheral blood. This sequence joins TRBV19 and TRBJ1-3; 9 positions match TRBD1. This clonotype was obtained from a human donor with COVID-19, enrolled during active disease. The donor label of this sample is uncertain. Here the CDR3 DNA reads TGTGCCAGTAACGCGGGACAGGGATCTGGAAACACCATATATTTT. This sequence encodes CASNAGQGSGNTIYF.